These T cell receptor beta chains were read from a single sample in a study of blood T cell repertoires in COVID-19. Libraries were prepared by immunoSEQ multiplex PCR; TCRdb keeps only in-frame clonotypes and omits some of them. The repertoire holds under 350,000 clones, with over 85% as singletons. Source material: PBMCs or T cells enriched from blood (not recorded which). The receptors come from a woman in her fifties or sixties who had recovered from COVID-19. Each CDR3 is given with its conserved first and last residue. Fields, in order: clone size, D gene, V gene, J gene, CDR3 DNA, CDR3 protein. The D gene is left open where the match is weak. Expanded clones get a size class; other rows say once, few or many, or leave the size out.

-,TRBD1,TRBV9,TRBJ1-2,TGTGCCAGCAGCGTAGTTGGCAGGGGGGACTATGGCTACACCTTC,CASSVVGRGDYGYTF
-,-,TRBV3-1/TRBV3-2,TRBJ2-3,TGTGCCAGCAGATCGGGGACTCATACGCAGTATTTT,CASRSGTHTQYF
few,TRBD2,TRBV28,TRBJ2-3,TGTGCCAGCAGTCCCTTGGGTCATGGACTAGCGGGAGTCGGTACAGATACGCAGTATTTT,CASSPLGHGLAGVGTDTQYF
-,-,TRBV5-1,TRBJ1-1,TGCGCCAGCAGCTTGCCTCAGGGGCGGGGGGCTGAAGCTTTCTTT,CASSLPQGRGAEAFF
once,-,TRBV20-1,TRBJ2-7,TGCAGTGCTTCGGACTCTGTGGAGCAGTACTTC,CSASDSVEQYF
-,-,TRBV7-6,TRBJ2-7,TGTGCCAGCAGCTTCCGGACAGAAGCGGACGAGCAGTACTTC,CASSFRTEADEQYF
-,-,TRBV5-1,TRBJ2-1,TGCGCCAGCAGCTTGGGGCTGTTAAGCTCCTACAATGAGCAGTTCTTC,CASSLGLLSSYNEQFF
-,TRBD1,TRBV5-4,TRBJ2-2,TGTGCCAGCAGCGGTGGGGACAGTAACACCGGGGAGCTGTTTTTT,CASSGGDSNTGELFF
-,-,TRBV12-3/TRBV12-4,TRBJ2-3,TGTGCCAGCAGTTTCGGGGTAGGCGATACGCAGTATTTT,CASSFGVGDTQYF
-,TRBD1,TRBV7-6,TRBJ2-1,TGTGCCAGCAGCATGGGACAGGGCCCCTACAATGAGCAGTTCTTC,CASSMGQGPYNEQFF
few,-,TRBV21-1,TRBJ2-3,TGTGCCAGCACAGGGGACCCTGTAGCAGATACGCAGTATTTT,CASTGDPVADTQYF
-,-,TRBV7-5,TRBJ1-1,TGTGCCAGAAGCTTAGGCCCCCCCGCGGGGGCTGGAACTGAAGCTTTCTTT,CARSLGPPAGAGTEAFF
-,-,TRBV12-3/TRBV12-4,TRBJ1-4,TGTGCCAGCAGTCCCAGGGGTAGAGAAAAACTGTTTTTT,CASSPRGREKLFF
-,-,TRBV19,TRBJ1-4,TGTGCCAGTAGTATAAGGAGGGTGGAGGAAAAACTGTTTTTT,CASSIRRVEEKLFF
-,TRBD1,TRBV30,TRBJ2-1,TGTGCCTGGAGTGGGGGACAGGGTCTTTATGAGCAGTTCTTC,CAWSGGQGLYEQFF
-,-,TRBV10-1,TRBJ1-1,TGCGCCAGCAAGGGGGAAGGGACTGAAGCTTTCTTT,CASKGEGTEAFF
-,-,TRBV28,TRBJ1-2,TGTGCCACCTGGACGGGAGCTAACTATGGCTACACCTTC,CATWTGANYGYTF
once,-,TRBV18,TRBJ1-1,TGTGCCAGCTCACCACCGTTCATTGGGGCCTCTGAAGCTTTCTTT,CASSPPFIGASEAFF
once,TRBD1,TRBV7-9,TRBJ1-1,TGTGCCAGCAGCTTAATTCACAGGGGGCCGGGCACTGAAGCTTTCTTT,CASSLIHRGPGTEAFF
-,-,TRBV6-4,TRBJ2-3,TGTGCCAGCAGTGACTCGGACTCAACAGATACGCAGTATTTT,CASSDSDSTDTQYF
-,TRBD1,TRBV15,TRBJ1-4,TGTGCCACCAGCACTTCAAGACCCAGGGGGCTGCGGGAAAAACTGTTTTTT,CATSTSRPRGLREKLFF
-,-,TRBV19,TRBJ1-1,TGTGCCAGTAGTATAGAGGGGGGGAGTAGGGCTGAAGCTTTCTTT,CASSIEGGSRAEAFF
-,-,TRBV11-1,TRBJ2-7,TGTGCCAGCAGTTCATTCGGGACAAACTACGAGCAGTACTTC,CASSSFGTNYEQYF
-,TRBD1,TRBV3-1/TRBV3-2,TRBJ1-4,TGTGCCAGCAGCCTGGGACAGAGGTATGAAAAACTGTTTTTT,CASSLGQRYEKLFF
-,-,TRBV5-1,TRBJ1-3,TGCGCCAGCAGCTTGATTGGAGCATCTGGAAACACCATATATTTT,CASSLIGASGNTIYF
-,-,TRBV11-2,TRBJ2-7,TGTGCCAGCAGCTTAGATCAGGAGGGCGGGGTTCAGTACTTC,CASSLDQEGGVQYF
-,-,TRBV28,TRBJ1-6,TGTGCCAGCAGTCCCCCGGACAGCTTTTCACCCCTCCACTTT,CASSPPDSFSPLHF
-,TRBD1,TRBV28,TRBJ2-5,TGTGCCAGCAGTCTCTCGGGGCAGGGGGTCTCGGAGACCCAGTACTTC,CASSLSGQGVSETQYF
-,TRBD1,TRBV3-1/TRBV3-2,TRBJ2-7,TGTGCCAGCAGCCTGGGACAGGGGGCGATCGAGCAGTACTTC,CASSLGQGAIEQYF
-,TRBD1,TRBV7-3,TRBJ2-7,TGTGCCAGCAGCTTCGACAGGGGGCGTCCACTCGACTTC,CASSFDRGRPLDF
-,-,TRBV5-1,TRBJ2-7,TGCGCCAGCAGCCCGATCTTTGGGGCGACCTACGAGCAGTACTTC,CASSPIFGATYEQYF
-,TRBD2,TRBV28,TRBJ2-2,TGTGCCAGCAGTTTTAGTCGGGGGGGCCTCTCCGGGGAGCTGTTTTTT,CASSFSRGGLSGELFF
-,-,TRBV7-2,TRBJ1-2,TGTGCCAGCAGCCTCCTATACCAACAGGAGCACTATGGCTACACCTTC,CASSLLYQQEHYGYTF
-,TRBD2,TRBV14,TRBJ2-7,TGTGCCAGCAGCCACTCCCTAGCGGGGTTCTACGATCAGTACTTC,CASSHSLAGFYDQYF
-,-,TRBV9,TRBJ1-6,TGTGCCAGCAGCGAGGGAAGGGGTAATTCACCCCTCCACTTT,CASSEGRGNSPLHF